These T cell receptor beta chains were read from a single sample in a study of shared clonotypes between healthy human individuals. Generated by immunoSEQ multiplex PCR, the TCRdb table keeps only in-frame clones and is missing some. The data contain 600,000 to 750,000 clones, about 92% of them singletons. Sequenced input: memory CD8+ T cells from PBMCs. Source of these receptors: a man between 18 and 29 years old in good health. Some clones in this sample may be carry-over from other donors' samples. Each CDR3 is given with its conserved first and last residue. D genes are given only for firm matches. Clone size is stated in some rows and not others, as once, few, many or a class when expanded.

v_gene	d_gene	abundance	j_gene	CDR3nt	CDR3aa
TRBV5-8	TRBD2	.	TRBJ2-5	TGTGCCAGCAGCTTGGGGATGCGGGAGGGCCCAGAGACCCAGTACTTC	CASSLGMREGPETQYF
TRBV9	TRBD1	.	TRBJ1-2	TGTGCCAGCAGCGTAGAGGGACAGGGGTTAAATGGCTACACCTTC	CASSVEGQGLNGYTF
TRBV9	.	.	TRBJ2-6	TGTGCCAGCAGCGTAGCTACAGGTATGCCCTCTGGGGCCAACGTCCTGACTTTC	CASSVATGMPSGANVLTF
TRBV5-1	.	.	TRBJ1-1	TGCGCCAGCAGCTTCACGCCCCCAGGCGGGAACACTGAAGCTTTCTTT	CASSFTPPGGNTEAFF
TRBV27	.	.	TRBJ2-1	TGTGCCAGCAGTTTAGTCGCAGGGTCTTACAATGAGCAGTTCTTC	CASSLVAGSYNEQFF
TRBV7-2	.	.	TRBJ1-4	TGTGCCAGCAGCACTCAGGCGCTTAATGAAAAACTGTTTTTT	CASSTQALNEKLFF
TRBV20-1	.	once	TRBJ2-3	TGCAGTGCTGGCGTGGCGGATACGCAGTATTTT	CSAGVADTQYF
TRBV27	TRBD1	.	TRBJ2-7	TGTGCCAGCAGTCCACATATGCCCCGGGACAGGGACTACGAGCAGTACTTC	CASSPHMPRDRDYEQYF
TRBV11-2	.	.	TRBJ2-5	TGTGCCAGCAGCTTGGGAGGACAACCCCGGGAGACCCAGTACTTC	CASSLGGQPRETQYF
TRBV5-5	.	.	TRBJ2-7	TGTGCCAGCAGCACCCGGGACATAGGCTACGAGCAGTACTTC	CASSTRDIGYEQYF